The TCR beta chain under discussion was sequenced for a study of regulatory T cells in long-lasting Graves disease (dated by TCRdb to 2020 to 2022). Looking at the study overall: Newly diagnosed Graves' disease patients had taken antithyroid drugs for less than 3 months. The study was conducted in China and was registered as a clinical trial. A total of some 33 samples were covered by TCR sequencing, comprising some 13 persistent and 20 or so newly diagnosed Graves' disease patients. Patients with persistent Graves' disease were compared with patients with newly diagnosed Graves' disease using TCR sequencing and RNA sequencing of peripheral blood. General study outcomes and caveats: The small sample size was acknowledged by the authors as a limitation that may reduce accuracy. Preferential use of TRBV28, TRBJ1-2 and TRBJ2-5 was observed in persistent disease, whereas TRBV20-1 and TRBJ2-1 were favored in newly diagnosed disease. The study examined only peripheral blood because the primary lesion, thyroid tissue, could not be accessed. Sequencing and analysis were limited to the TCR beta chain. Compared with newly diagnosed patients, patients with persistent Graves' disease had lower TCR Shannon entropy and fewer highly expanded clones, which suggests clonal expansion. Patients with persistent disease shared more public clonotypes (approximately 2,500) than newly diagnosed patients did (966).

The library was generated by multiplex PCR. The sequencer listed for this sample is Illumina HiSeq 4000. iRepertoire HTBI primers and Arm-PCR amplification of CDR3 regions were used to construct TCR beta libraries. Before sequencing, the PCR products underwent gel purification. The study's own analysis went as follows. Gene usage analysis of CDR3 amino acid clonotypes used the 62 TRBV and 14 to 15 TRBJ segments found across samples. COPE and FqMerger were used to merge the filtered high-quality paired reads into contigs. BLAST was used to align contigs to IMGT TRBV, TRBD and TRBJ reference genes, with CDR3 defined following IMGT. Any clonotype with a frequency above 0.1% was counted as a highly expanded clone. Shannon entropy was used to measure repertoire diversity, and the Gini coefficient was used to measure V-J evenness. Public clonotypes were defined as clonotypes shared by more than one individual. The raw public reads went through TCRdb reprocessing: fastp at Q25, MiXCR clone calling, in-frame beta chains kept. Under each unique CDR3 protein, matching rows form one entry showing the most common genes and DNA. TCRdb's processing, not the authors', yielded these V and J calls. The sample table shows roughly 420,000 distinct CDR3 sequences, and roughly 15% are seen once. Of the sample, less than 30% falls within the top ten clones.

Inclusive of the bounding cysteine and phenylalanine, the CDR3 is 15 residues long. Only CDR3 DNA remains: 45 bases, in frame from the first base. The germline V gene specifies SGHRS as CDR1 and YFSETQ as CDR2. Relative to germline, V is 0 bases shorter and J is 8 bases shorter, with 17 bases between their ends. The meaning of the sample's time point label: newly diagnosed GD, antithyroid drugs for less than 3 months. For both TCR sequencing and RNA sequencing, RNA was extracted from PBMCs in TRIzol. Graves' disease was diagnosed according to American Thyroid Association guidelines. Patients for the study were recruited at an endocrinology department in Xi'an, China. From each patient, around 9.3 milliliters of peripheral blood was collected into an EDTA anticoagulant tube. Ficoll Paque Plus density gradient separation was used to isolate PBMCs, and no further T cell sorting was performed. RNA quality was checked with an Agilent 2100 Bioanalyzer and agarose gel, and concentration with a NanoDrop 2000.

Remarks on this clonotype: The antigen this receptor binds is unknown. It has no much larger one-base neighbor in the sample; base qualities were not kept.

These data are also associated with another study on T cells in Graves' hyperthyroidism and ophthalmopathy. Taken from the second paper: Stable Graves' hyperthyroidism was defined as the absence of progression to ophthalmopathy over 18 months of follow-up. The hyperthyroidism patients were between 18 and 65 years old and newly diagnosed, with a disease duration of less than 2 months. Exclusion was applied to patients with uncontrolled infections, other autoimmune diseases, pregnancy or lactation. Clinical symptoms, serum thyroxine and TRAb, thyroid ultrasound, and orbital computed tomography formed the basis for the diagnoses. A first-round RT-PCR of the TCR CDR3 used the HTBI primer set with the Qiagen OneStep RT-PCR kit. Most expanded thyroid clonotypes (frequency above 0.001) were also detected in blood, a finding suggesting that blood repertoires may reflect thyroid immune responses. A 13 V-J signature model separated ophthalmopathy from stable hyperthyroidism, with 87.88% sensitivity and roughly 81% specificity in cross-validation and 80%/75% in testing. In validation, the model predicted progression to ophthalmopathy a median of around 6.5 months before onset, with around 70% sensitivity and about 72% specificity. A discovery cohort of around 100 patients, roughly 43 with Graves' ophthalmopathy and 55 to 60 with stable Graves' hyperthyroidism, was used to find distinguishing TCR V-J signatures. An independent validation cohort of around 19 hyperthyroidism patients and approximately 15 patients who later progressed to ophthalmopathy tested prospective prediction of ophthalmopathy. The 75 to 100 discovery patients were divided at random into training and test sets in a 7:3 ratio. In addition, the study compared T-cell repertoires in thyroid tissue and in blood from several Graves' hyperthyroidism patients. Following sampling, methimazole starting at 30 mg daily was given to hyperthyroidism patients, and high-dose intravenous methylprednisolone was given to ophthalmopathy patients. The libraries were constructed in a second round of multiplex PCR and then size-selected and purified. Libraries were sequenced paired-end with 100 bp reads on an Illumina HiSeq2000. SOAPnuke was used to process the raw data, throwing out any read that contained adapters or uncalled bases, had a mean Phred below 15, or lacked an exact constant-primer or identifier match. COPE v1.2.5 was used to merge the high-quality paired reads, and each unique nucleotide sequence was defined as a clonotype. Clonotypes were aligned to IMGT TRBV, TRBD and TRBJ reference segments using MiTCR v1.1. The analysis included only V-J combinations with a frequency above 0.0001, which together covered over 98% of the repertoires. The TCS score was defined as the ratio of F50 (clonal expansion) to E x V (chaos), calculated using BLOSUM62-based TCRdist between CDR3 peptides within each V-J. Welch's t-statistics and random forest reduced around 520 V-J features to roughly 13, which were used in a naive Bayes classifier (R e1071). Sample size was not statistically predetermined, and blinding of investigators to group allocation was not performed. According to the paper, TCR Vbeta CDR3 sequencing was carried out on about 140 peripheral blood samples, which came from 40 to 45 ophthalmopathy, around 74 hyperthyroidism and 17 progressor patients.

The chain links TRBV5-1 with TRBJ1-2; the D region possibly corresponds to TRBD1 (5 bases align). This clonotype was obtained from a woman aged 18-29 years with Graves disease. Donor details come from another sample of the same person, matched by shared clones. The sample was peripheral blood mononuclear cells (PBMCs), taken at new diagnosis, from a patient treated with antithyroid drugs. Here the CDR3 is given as CASSLAQGARVGYTF. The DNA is TGCGCCAGCAGCTTGGCTCAGGGCGCTCGTGTCGGCTACACCTTC.